This T cell receptor (beta chain) was identified during a study of response to subunit inactivated influenza vaccine. At least ten counts were recorded for this clonotype. TCRdb reprocessed the RT-PCR reads with MiXCR, giving one entry per CDR3 protein. The sample lists 650,000 to 850,000 distinct CDR3 sequences, more than 11% occurring once. Germline loops: CDR1 SGHVS, CDR2 FQNEAQ. This CDR3 is 16 amino acids long. V lost 5 bases to trimming and J lost 5 bases; unmatched junction nucleotides: 9. The V gene is TRBV7-8, the J gene TRBJ2-2; 9 bases fit TRBD2. The sequence was obtained from a man aged 50 or older who received an inactivated influenza vaccine. The sample here was PBMCs from blood, taken less than 15 days before vaccination. The CDR3 sequence is CASSPPRLAGTGELFF. CDR3 in DNA: TGTGCCAGCAGCCCACCGCGGCTAGCGGGGACCGGGGAGCTGTTTTTT.